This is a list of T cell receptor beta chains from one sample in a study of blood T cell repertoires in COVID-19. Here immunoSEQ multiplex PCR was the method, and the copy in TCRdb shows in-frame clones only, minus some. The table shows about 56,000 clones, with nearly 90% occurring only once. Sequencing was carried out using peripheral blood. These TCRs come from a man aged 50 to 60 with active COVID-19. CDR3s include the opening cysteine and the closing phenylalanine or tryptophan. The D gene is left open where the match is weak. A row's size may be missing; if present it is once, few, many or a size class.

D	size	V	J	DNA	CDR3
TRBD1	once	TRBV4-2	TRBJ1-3	TGTGCCAGCAGCCAAGATATAACAGGGGGCAACACCATATATTTT	CASSQDITGGNTIYF
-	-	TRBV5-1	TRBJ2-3	TGCGCCAGCAGCTCAGGACTCCTGGGAGAAGATACGCAGTATTTT	CASSSGLLGEDTQYF
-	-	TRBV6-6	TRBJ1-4	TGTGCCAGCAGTTACACAGGGACAACTAATGAAAAACTGTTTTTT	CASSYTGTTNEKLFF
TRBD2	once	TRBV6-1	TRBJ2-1	TGTGCCAGCAGTGGACTAGCGGGGGCGAACTACAATGAGCAGTTCTTC	CASSGLAGANYNEQFF
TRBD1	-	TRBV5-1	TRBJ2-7	TGCGCCAGCAGCTTGAATTTGGGACAGGGATCCAACGAGCAGTACTTC	CASSLNLGQGSNEQYF
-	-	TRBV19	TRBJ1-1	TGTGCCACCCGTCCGGGAAGCGGGATGAACACTGAAGCTTTCTTT	CATRPGSGMNTEAFF
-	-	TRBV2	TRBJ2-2	TGTGCCAGCAGTGGGGCGGGGGCCAGCACCGGGGAGCTGTTTTTT	CASSGAGASTGELFF
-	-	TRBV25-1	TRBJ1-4	TGTGCCAGCAGTGATCTCGGACTTTCCAACGAAAAACTGTTTTTT	CASSDLGLSNEKLFF
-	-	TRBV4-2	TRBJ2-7	TGTGCCAGCAGCCTGCCGGGACTCTACGAGCAGTACTTC	CASSLPGLYEQYF
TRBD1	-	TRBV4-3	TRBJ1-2	TGCGCCAGCAGCTACCGGGACAGGGCAGATGGCTACACCTTC	CASSYRDRADGYTF
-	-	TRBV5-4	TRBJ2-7	TGTGCCAGCAGCTTCCCGGGGCAGGGGATCTACGAGCAGTACTTC	CASSFPGQGIYEQYF
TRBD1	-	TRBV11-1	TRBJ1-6	TGTGCCAGCAGCCAGGGACAGTATAATTCACCCCTCCACTTT	CASSQGQYNSPLHF
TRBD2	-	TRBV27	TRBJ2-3	TGTGCCAGCTCCACTCGCGATAGCGGGGGTTGGGGCACAGATACGCAGTATTTT	CASSTRDSGGWGTDTQYF
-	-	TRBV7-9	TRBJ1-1	TGTGCCAGCAGCTTTCAAATTTCAATGAACACTGAAGCTTTCTTT	CASSFQISMNTEAFF
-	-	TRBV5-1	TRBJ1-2	TGCGCCAGTTCACAGGGAAACTATGGCTACACCTTC	CASSQGNYGYTF